Below, 20 T cell receptor beta chains from the same sample are listed, as sequenced in a study of cytomegalovirus exposure and HLA in healthy donors. The study ran its PCR with 60 Vbeta and 13 Jbeta primers. Profiled with immunoSEQ multiplex PCR; TCRdb holds only in-frame clones, not every one. The data contain 150,000 to 200,000 clones, roughly 77% of them singletons. The sample consisted of PBMCs. The source is a middle-aged woman in good health and CMV-seropositive.

V and J are TRBV30 and TRBJ2-1; 7 nucleotides line up with TRBD1. The CDR3 consists of 15 residues. Germline V gene lookup returns CDR1 GTSNPN and CDR2 SVGIG (reference sequence). J was trimmed by 7 bases and V by 3 bases; bases with no gene match: 12. CDR3 residues: CAWSRLGAGGNEQFF. The CDR3 DNA reads TGTGCCTGGAGCCGCCTTGGGGCAGGGGGAAATGAGCAGTTCTTC. The whole variable domain, filled in from reference TRBV30 and TRBJ2-1, reads SQTIHQWPATLVQPVGSPLSLECTVEGTSNPNLYWYRQAAGRGLQLLFYSVGIGQISSEVPQNLSASRPQDRQFILSSKKLLLSDSGFYLCAWSRLGAGGNEQFFGPGTRLTVL.

The rearrangement uses TRBV7-2 and TRBJ2-1; 8 bases align to TRBD2. J gave up 6 bases and V 6 bases, and 4 bases lay outside the gene matches. CDR1 and CDR2 from the germline V gene are SGHTA and FQGNSA. This CDR3 spans 13 amino acids. The CDR3 here is CASRSGGVNEQFF. The DNA for the CDR3 is TGTGCCAGCAGATCCGGGGGGGTCAATGAGCAGTTCTTC.

This clone has more than one count but fewer than ten. The rearrangement uses TRBV4-3 and TRBJ1-4; weak D call: TRBD1 (5 bases). The CDR3 has 15 amino acids. CDR1 is LGHNA and CDR2 is YSLEER in the germline V gene. Trimming took off 0 bases at V and 5 bases at J, with 10 bases between the two ends. The CDR3 nucleotides are TGCGCCAGCAGCCAAGATCTGGCAGGGAATGAAAAACTGTTTTTT. Amino acids: CASSQDLAGNEKLFF.

The V and J genes are TRBV7-9 and TRBJ1-4; 10 bases agree with TRBD1. The ends lost 0 bases at V and 6 bases at J; junction bases unmatched: 1. This CDR3 has 15 amino acids. Germline assignment: CDR1 SEHNR and CDR2 FQNEAQ (reference sequence). The DNA of the CDR3 is TGTGCCAGCAGCTTAGCCGGGACAGGGGATGAAAAACTGTTTTTT. The encoded protein is CASSLAGTGDEKLFF.

This clone has just a few counts. The chain employs TRBV6-1 and TRBJ1-4; no definite D call. Germline loops: CDR1 MNHNS, CDR2 SASEGT. V lost 2 bases and J lost 5, with 9 bases in between. The CDR3 has 14 residues. CDR3 nucleotide sequence: TGTGCCAGCAGTGAAACACCTAGGAATGAAAAACTGTTTTTT. Its protein is CASSETPRNEKLFF.

The V and J genes are TRBV27 and TRBJ1-1, with 8 bases that match TRBD1. Trimming at V came to 10 bases and at J to 3 bases, leaving 10 bases not matched to a gene. CDR3 length equals 14 residues. Germline V gene lookup returns CDR1 MNHEY and CDR2 SMNVEV (reference sequence). In DNA form, the CDR3 reads TGTGCCACCAGACAGGGGAGGAGGTACACTGAAGCTTTCTTT. It translates to CATRQGRRYTEAFF.

The chain combines TRBV28 with TRBJ2-5, with D tentatively TRBD1 (6 bases). The CDR3 has 15 residues. V shed 8 bases and J shed 2 bases, with 18 bases lying between them. Germline CDR1 is MDHEN and CDR2 is SYDVKM. CDR3 sequence: CASSLAGRGQETQYF. The CDR3 region has the DNA TGTGCCAGCTCTCTGGCGGGCAGGGGACAAGAGACCCAGTACTTC.

CDR3 bases: TGTGCCAGCAGCTTAGTGGGACAGAGCCAAGAGACCCAGTACTTC. Translated: CASSLVGQSQETQYF. J is TRBJ2-5 and V is TRBV7-2; 7 nucleotides align to TRBD1. Germline V gene lookup returns CDR1 SGHTA and CDR2 FQGNSA. The ends lost 1 base at V and 1 base at J; junction bases unmatched: 3. The length of the CDR3 is 15 residues.

This chain joins TRBV5-1 and TRBJ1-2; tentative D call: TRBD1 (6 bases). CDR3 length: 15 residues. Trimming took 0 bases from V and 4 from J, leaving 13 bases between them. Germline V gene lookup returns CDR1 SGHRS and CDR2 YFSETQ. This chain's CDR3 is CASSLGQDSAYGYTF. CDR3 in DNA: TGCGCCAGCAGCTTGGGACAGGACAGTGCCTATGGCTACACCTTC.

This clone was found a few times. V and J are TRBV6-6 and TRBJ2-1; no definite D call. The CDR3 is 12 residues long. The V end lost 5 bases, the J end lost 7 bases, and 9 bases lay between the germline ends. The germline CDR1 and CDR2 sequences are MNHNY and SVGAGI (reference sequence). The CDR3 DNA sequence: TGTGCCAGCAGTCTCGTAGTAAATGAGCAGTTCTTC. This codes for CASSLVVNEQFF.

Regarding this clone: This CDR3 is also generated by other DNA sequences in the sample. This chain links TRBV7-2 with TRBJ2-1, with TRBD2 as a possible D gene (5 bases). The CDR3 covers 15 residues. Per the germline V gene, CDR1 is SGHTA and CDR2 is FQGNSA. Trimming removed 5 bases at V and 0 bases at J, with 11 bases between. CDR3 coding DNA: TGTGCCAGCAGCCTAACCCGGGACTCCTACAATGAGCAGTTCTTC. Translated, it gives CASSLTRDSYNEQFF.

This chain connects TRBV6-1 to TRBJ1-2, with 8 positions matching TRBD1. Trimming took 2 bases from V and 6 from J; bases not matched to a gene: 8. Germline CDR1 is MNHNS and CDR2 is SASEGT. The CDR3 contains 15 residues. The CDR3 loop is CASSEIGDRRDGYTF. In nucleotides, the CDR3 is TGTGCCAGCAGTGAAATTGGGGACAGGAGAGATGGCTACACCTTC.

The V gene is TRBV2, the J gene TRBJ1-3, with 7 positions matching TRBD1. The germline V gene encodes CDR1 SNHLY and CDR2 FYNNEI. The V segment lost 6 bases and the J segment 0 bases; nucleotides outside the gene matches: 5. The CDR3 is 15 residues long. The CDR3 bases are TGTGCCAGCAGCCTCGGGACAGACTCTGGAAACACCATATATTTT. This sequence encodes CASSLGTDSGNTIYF.

The chain is built from TRBV27 and TRBJ1-2; weak D call: TRBD1 (6 bases). CDR3 length: 14 amino acids. CDR1 and CDR2 (germline): MNHEY, SMNVEV (reference sequence). V lost 5 bases and J 6 bases, leaving 16 bases between the germline ends. The CDR3 coding sequence is TGTGCCAGCAGTCCCCCAGGACAGAGGCATGGCTACACCTTC. Translation: CASSPPGQRHGYTF.

This clone was recorded only once. This sequence joins TRBV2 and TRBJ2-5, with D possibly TRBD1 on 6 matching bases. The germline V gene has CDR1 SNHLY and CDR2 FYNNEI. V was trimmed by 0 bases and J by 5 bases, leaving 10 bases between them. This CDR3 contains 14 residues. The CDR3 spells CASSEATGWETQYF. CDR3 bases: TGTGCCAGCAGTGAAGCGACAGGTTGGGAGACCCAGTACTTC.

This clone occurred once. The chain carries TRBV23-1 and TRBJ1-5, with 7 positions matching TRBD1. TRBV23-1 is an ORF; its function is uncertain. The V segment lost 3 bases and the J segment 2 bases; nucleotides outside the gene matches: 4. CDR3 length: 15 amino acids. The CDR3: CASSQPQGGNQPQHF. The CDR3 DNA sequence: TGCGCCAGCAGTCAGCCCCAGGGGGGCAATCAGCCCCAGCATTTT.

The rearrangement joins TRBV7-9 to TRBJ2-1; TRBD2 matches at 12 bases. The CDR3 runs 15 residues. From germline, CDR1 is SEHNR and CDR2 FQNEAQ (reference sequence). Losses at the gene ends were 5 bases for V and 8 bases for J; bases not matched to a gene: 7. The CDR3 bases are TGTGCCAGCAGCCCAGGACTAGCGGGATACGATGAGCAGTTCTTC. The encoded protein is CASSPGLAGYDEQFF.

The chain recombines TRBV11-2 with TRBJ1-4, with D unclear. The CDR3 spans 13 residues. Deletions cut 5 bases from V and 8 bases from J, with 12 bases between. Germline loops: CDR1 SGHAT, CDR2 FQNNGV. CDR3 loop: CASSATSREKLFF. CDR3 coding DNA: TGTGCCAGCAGCGCGACCTCGAGGGAAAAACTGTTTTTT. The variable domain in full, completed from reference TRBV11-2 and TRBJ1-4, reads EAGVAQSPRYKIIEKRQSVAFWCNPISGHATLYWYQQILGQGPKLLIQFQNNGVVDDSQLPKDRFSAERLKGVDSTLKIQPAKLEDSAVYLCASSATSREKLFFGSGTQLSVL.

The chain combines TRBV7-8 with TRBJ2-2, with 9 bases fitting TRBD1. Germline V gives CDR1 SGHVS, CDR2 FQNEAQ. Losses at the gene ends were 4 bases for V and 2 bases for J; bases not matched to a gene: 8. The CDR3 has 17 amino acids. The CDR3 DNA is TGTGCCAGCAGCTCGGATATGGGACAGGGAAACACCGGGGAGCTGTTTTTT. As protein: CASSSDMGQGNTGELFF. Complete variable domain (other parts from reference TRBV7-8 and TRBJ2-2): GAGVSQSPRYKVAKRGQDVALRCDPISGHVSLFWYQQALGQGPEFLTYFQNEAQLDKSGLPSDRFFAERPEGSVSTLKIQRTQQEDSAVYLCASSSDMGQGNTGELFFGEGSRLTVL.

This clone was found many times. The chain has TRBV10-3 and TRBJ1-4; TRBD1 is a possible D gene (5 bases). This CDR3 is built from 14 residues. Trimming pared 2 bases from V and 8 bases from J, leaving 12 bases between. Germline assignment: CDR1 ENHRY and CDR2 SYGVKD. The CDR3 coding sequence is TGTGCCATCAGTGAGGCGGGGGATAGGGAAAAACTGTTTTTT. Amino acids: CAISEAGDREKLFF.